The source of this TCR beta chain is a study of shared clonotypes between healthy human individuals. A few counts support this clone. This CDR3 spans 13 amino acids. This table comes from immunoSEQ multiplex PCR, and its TCRdb copy is limited to in-frame clones, with some not included. The data show under 2,500,000 clones, approximately 94% seen once. This receptor was identified in a man aged 18 to 35 in good health. Sequencing used naive CD4+ T cells sorted from blood. The subset denotes: CD45RA+ positively selected. V gene TRBV21-1 combines with J gene TRBJ1-5. TRBV21-1 is annotated as a pseudogene. As DNA, the CDR3 is TGTGCCAGCAGCATATTAGGCGGTCAGCCCCAGCATTTT. It is translated as CASSILGGQPQHF.